Presented here are 23 T cell receptor beta chains from one specimen sequenced in a study of blood T cells in healthy people across ages. Alongside a J-beta primer mix, a sample-barcoded 5' primer served in a second PCR lasting 7 to 11 cycles. In TCRdb, the 5' RACE reads were re-called with MiXCR into one record per CDR3 protein. The sample includes about a million distinct CDR3 sequences, around 48% of them seen just once. The sample taken for sequencing was blood. The source of these receptors is a man aged 25-45 years in good health.

The V gene is TRBV9, the J gene TRBJ2-1, with D possibly TRBD2 on 6 matching bases. Looked up from germline, CDR1 is SGDLS and CDR2 is YYNGEE. Trimming removed 4 bases at V and 6 bases at J, with 17 bases between. This CDR3 comprises 15 residues. The CDR3, as DNA: TGTGCCAGCAGCTACTTCGGGACTCTACGCAATGAGCAGTTCTTC. Amino acids: CASSYFGTLRNEQFF.

The V call is TRBV7-3, the J call TRBJ2-1, with 9 bases aligning to TRBD2. CDR3 length equals 15 residues. The junction had 9 bases not matched to a gene; V was cut back by 2 bases and J by 10 bases. The germline V gene has CDR1 SGHTA and CDR2 FQGTGA. The CDR3 is CASSLVAGEPKEQFF. The CDR3 DNA reads as TGTGCCAGCAGCTTAGTAGCGGGGGAACCCAAGGAGCAGTTCTTC.

To note about this clonotype: Just one base apart from a much larger clone, this may be a read error. This chain uses TRBV20-1 with TRBJ2-1; D remains ambiguous. V shed 5 bases and J shed 9 bases, with 8 bases lying between them. The CDR3 is 10 residues long. Germline V gene data show CDR1 as DFQATT and CDR2 as SNEGSKA (reference sequence). CDR3 amino acids: CSACGIEQFF. The CDR3 DNA reads as TGCAGTGCTTGCGGCATTGAGCAGTTCTTC.

This clonotype has more than one count but fewer than ten. The rearrangement uses TRBV18 and TRBJ2-7; D not certain. The V and J ends lost 0 bases and 2 bases respectively, with 8 bases between them. This CDR3 region has 14 residues. Germline-derived CDR1 and CDR2 are KGHSH and LQKENI. CDR3 loop: CASSPPGRPYEQYF. As DNA, the CDR3 is TGTGCCAGCTCACCACCGGGCAGGCCCTACGAGCAGTACTTC. Full variable domain (missing parts from reference TRBV18 and TRBJ2-7): NAGVMQNPRHLVRRRGQEARLRCSPMKGHSHVYWYRQLPEEGLKFMVYLQKENIIDESGMPKERFSAEFPKEGPSILRIQQVVRGDSAAYFCASSPPGRPYEQYFGPGTRLTVT.

The table lists this clonotype with a count of one. The chain is built from TRBV3-1 and TRBJ1-1; 7 nucleotides align to TRBD1. The germline CDR1 and CDR2 sequences are LGHDT and YNNKEL (reference sequence). Trimming took 2 bases from V and 3 from J; bases not matched to a gene: 15. This CDR3 is 18 amino acids long. The CDR3 spells CASSQYTGQGVADTEAFF. The CDR3 region has the DNA TGTGCCAGCAGCCAATATACGGGTCAGGGGGTGGCGGACACTGAAGCTTTCTTT.

V and J are TRBV6-1 and TRBJ2-7, with TRBD1 identical over 11 bases. Judging by the DNA end, TRBJ2-5 fits better; the J call may be wrong. This CDR3 spans 15 amino acids. Germline values: CDR1 MNHNS, CDR2 SASEGT. The CDR3 protein is CASKEGTGGPRTQYF. CDR3 coding DNA: TGTGCCAGCAAGGAAGGGACAGGGGGACCTAGGACCCAGTACTTC.

J is TRBJ2-7 and V is TRBV29-1, with D possibly TRBD2 on 5 matching bases. The CDR3 consists of 14 residues. Germline assignment: CDR1 SQVTM and CDR2 ANQGSEA. The ends were cut back, 4 bases at V and 1 base at J, with 14 bases in the middle. CDR3 sequence reads: CSVVGGAESYEQYF. In nucleotides, the CDR3 is TGCAGCGTTGTAGGAGGCGCGGAGTCCTACGAGCAGTACTTC.

As for this clonotype: The junction departs from germline at one end; a sequencing error may be responsible. The V and J genes are TRBV29-1 and TRBJ1-4, with TRBD1 matching over 10 bases. The CDR3 covers 15 residues. Germline V gives CDR1 SQVTM, CDR2 ANQGSEA. The CDR3 coding sequence is TGCAGCGTTGGTTTATCTGGGACAGGGGATGAAAAGCTGTTTTTT. Translating gives CSVGLSGTGDEKLFF.

This clonotype was counted a single time. The rearrangement links TRBV5-6 to TRBJ1-5, with D possibly matching TRBD1 (6 bases). Germline V gene sequence: CDR1 SGHDT, CDR2 YYEEEE. Trimming left V 3 bases short and J 1 base short, with 20 bases between. This CDR3 contains 18 residues. CDR3 nucleotide sequence: TGTGCCAGCAGCTCTTGGGTCGACAGGCCGGGGAGCAATCAGCCCCAGCATTTT. Translating gives CASSSWVDRPGSNQPQHF.

This clonotype was seen a few times. The chain combines TRBV29-1 with TRBJ1-4; a possible D gene is TRBD1 (5 bases). The germline V gene has CDR1 SQVTM and CDR2 ANQGSEA. V was pared by 5 bases and J by 3 bases, with 10 bases between. The CDR3 covers 13 residues. The CDR3 loop is CSVYGAANEKLFF. CDR3 in DNA: TGCAGCGTTTACGGGGCAGCTAATGAAAAACTGTTTTTT. The full variable domain, its missing parts supplied by reference TRBV29-1 and TRBJ1-4, is SAVISQKPSRDICQRGTSLTIQCQVDSQVTMMFWYRQQPGQSLTLIATANQGSEATYESGFVIDKFPISRPNLTFSTLTVSNMSPEDSSIYLCSVYGAANEKLFFGSGTQLSVL.

This sequence joins TRBV5-1 and TRBJ2-1; no clear D gene. This CDR3 comprises 13 residues. Trimming left V 1 base short and J 10 bases short, with 12 bases between. Looked up from germline, CDR1 is SGHRS and CDR2 is YFSETQ. CDR3 in amino acids: CASSLNGPIEQFF. The DNA for the CDR3 is TGCGCCAGCAGCTTGAACGGACCGATCGAGCAGTTCTTC.

This clonotype was counted many times. The chain couples TRBV20-1 to TRBJ2-7; D perhaps matches TRBD2 (7 bases). The germline CDR1 and CDR2 sequences are DFQATT and SNEGSKA (reference sequence). The CDR3 length is 13 residues. Trimming took 4 bases from V and 4 from J, leaving 14 bases between them. This chain's CDR3 is CSANPGGQYEQYF. Here the CDR3 DNA reads TGCAGTGCTAATCCCGGGGGGCAGTACGAGCAGTACTTC.

The chain recombines TRBV7-9 with TRBJ2-7, with TRBD1 matching 10 bases. The J call may be mistaken, given a closer DNA end match to TRBJ2-5. The CDR3 totals 14 residues. CDR1 and CDR2 (germline): SEHNR, FQNEAQ (reference sequence). CDR3 DNA sequence: TGTGCCAGCCTCGGACAGGGGGTGCGGGAGACCCAGTACTTC. Translated, it gives CASLGQGVRETQYF.

V is TRBV7-9 and J is TRBJ2-1; perhaps TRBD2 as D (5 bases). V shed 3 bases and J shed 14 bases, with 11 bases lying between them. The CDR3 runs 11 residues. Germline loops: CDR1 SEHNR, CDR2 FQNEAQ (reference sequence). The CDR3 bases are TGTGCCAGCAGCTTTTACGGGGTTGAGTTCTTC. It translates to CASSFYGVEFF.

Only a few counts were recorded for this clonotype. This chain uses TRBV6-6 with TRBJ2-1, with D tentatively TRBD1 or TRBD2 (5 bases each). The germline V and J ends were trimmed by 2 bases and 7 bases, with 18 bases remaining between them. There are 16 residues in the CDR3. From germline, CDR1 is MNHNY and CDR2 SVGAGI (reference sequence). CDR3 amino acids: CASSYARGATTNEQFF. CDR3 sequence (DNA): TGTGCCAGCAGTTACGCTCGAGGGGCGACGACTAATGAGCAGTTCTTC.

The sample holds a few counts of this clonotype. V usage is TRBV6-1 and J usage is TRBJ2-7; 7 bases align to TRBD2. From germline, CDR1 is MNHNS and CDR2 SASEGT. The junction had 6 bases not matched to a gene; V was cut back by 7 bases and J by 3 bases. This CDR3 contains 13 residues. The CDR3: CASTSRGDYEQYF. CDR3 in DNA: TGTGCCAGCACTTCCCGGGGGGACTACGAGCAGTACTTC.

V and J are TRBV5-6 and TRBJ1-1; D unclear. The CDR3 totals 11 residues. V lost 3 bases, J lost 6 bases, and 6 bases lay in between. In germline, CDR1 is SGHDT, CDR2 YYEEEE. The CDR3 nucleotides read TGTGCCAGCAGCTACGGACCTGAAGCTTTCTTT. Its translation is CASSYGPEAFF.

This clonotype was recorded a few times. The chain combines TRBV4-2 with TRBJ2-1, with 9 bases lining up with TRBD2. Germline CDR1 LGHNA, CDR2 YNFKEQ. CDR3 size: 17 residues. Germline trimming cut 0 bases from V and 6 bases from J; bases unmatched to any gene: 9. The CDR3 here is CASSQDWRGGFTNEQFF. In DNA, the CDR3 is TGTGCCAGCAGCCAAGATTGGCGGGGGGGCTTTACCAATGAGCAGTTCTTC.

Notes on this clonotype: Germline and junction disagree at one end, which may indicate a read error. CDR3 residues: CASSVGGSSEANVLTF. CDR3 DNA sequence: TGTGCCAGCAGCGTAGGCGGGAGCTCTGAGGCCAACGTCCTGACTTTC. The V gene is TRBV9, the J gene TRBJ2-6; 7 bases match TRBD2. Germline V gives CDR1 SGDLS, CDR2 YYNGEE. CDR3 length: 16 residues.

This clonotype showed up just a few times. This chain uses TRBV5-1 with TRBJ2-3; TRBD1 or TRBD2 may be the D gene (5 bases each). Per germline, CDR1 SGHRS and CDR2 YFSETQ. V was shortened by 3 bases and J by 2 bases, with 13 bases between the two germline ends. The CDR3 spans 15 residues. The CDR3 loop is CASSSGRSTTDTQYF. DNA for the CDR3: TGCGCCAGCAGCTCGGGACGGTCCACCACAGATACGCAGTATTTT.

The sample holds a few counts of this clonotype. The chain employs TRBV20-1 and TRBJ1-2; D unresolved. V lost 0 bases to trimming and J lost 4 bases, with 12 bases between them. From germline, CDR1 is DFQATT and CDR2 SNEGSKA (reference sequence). CDR3 size: 14 residues. In DNA, the CDR3 is TGCAGTGCTAGAGATAGGCAGAACCTCTATGGCTACACCTTC. Residues: CSARDRQNLYGYTF.

This clonotype appeared many times. The rearrangement uses TRBV29-1 and TRBJ2-7, with D perhaps matching TRBD1 (6 bases). This CDR3 spans 15 amino acids. Germline CDR1 is SQVTM and CDR2 is ANQGSEA. V lost 7 bases, J lost 1 base, and 20 bases lay in between. CDR3 coding DNA: TGCAGCGCCGCAACAGGGTCGATGGGATCCTACGAGCAGTACTTC. It yields the protein CSAATGSMGSYEQYF.

In this sample, this clonotype turned up a few times. This chain links TRBV24-1 with TRBJ2-5, with 7 bases that match TRBD1. Germline loops: CDR1 KGHDR, CDR2 SFDVKD. J lost 11 bases, V lost 7 bases, and 12 bases had no gene match. The CDR3 has 13 amino acids. The CDR3: CATREQGSEEQYF. The CDR3 nucleotides are TGTGCCACCAGAGAACAGGGGTCGGAAGAGCAGTACTTC.